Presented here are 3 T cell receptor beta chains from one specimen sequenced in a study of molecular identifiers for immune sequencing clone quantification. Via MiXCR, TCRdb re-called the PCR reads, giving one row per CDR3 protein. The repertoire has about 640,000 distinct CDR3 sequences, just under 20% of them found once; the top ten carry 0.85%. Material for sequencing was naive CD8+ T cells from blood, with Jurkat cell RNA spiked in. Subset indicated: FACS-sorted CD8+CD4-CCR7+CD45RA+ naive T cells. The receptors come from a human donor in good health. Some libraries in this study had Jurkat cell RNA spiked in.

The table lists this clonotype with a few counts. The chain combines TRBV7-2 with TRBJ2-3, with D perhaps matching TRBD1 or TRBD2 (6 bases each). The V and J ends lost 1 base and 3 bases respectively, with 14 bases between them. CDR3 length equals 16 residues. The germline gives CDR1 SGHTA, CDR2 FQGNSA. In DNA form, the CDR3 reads TGTGCCAGCAGCTTAGTTCTGGGGGGCGTAACAGATACGCAGTATTTT. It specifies CASSLVLGGVTDTQYF.

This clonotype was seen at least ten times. This CDR3 is CASSLGGAGNTIYF. The CDR3 DNA sequence: TGTGCCAGCAGCTTAGGCGGGGCAGGAAACACCATATATTTT. This chain connects TRBV7-2 to TRBJ1-3; TRBD1 might be the D (5 bases). Trimming shortened V by 1 base and J by 4 bases, and 8 bases separated the two germline ends. The germline V gene encodes CDR1 SGHTA and CDR2 FQGNSA. This CDR3 is 14 amino acids long.

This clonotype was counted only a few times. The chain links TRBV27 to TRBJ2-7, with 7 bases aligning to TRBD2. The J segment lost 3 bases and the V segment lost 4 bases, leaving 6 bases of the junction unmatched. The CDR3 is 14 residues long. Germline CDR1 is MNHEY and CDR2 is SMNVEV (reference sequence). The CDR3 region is CASSYQRDGYEQYF. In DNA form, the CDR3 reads TGTGCCAGCAGTTACCAGCGGGACGGCTACGAGCAGTACTTC.